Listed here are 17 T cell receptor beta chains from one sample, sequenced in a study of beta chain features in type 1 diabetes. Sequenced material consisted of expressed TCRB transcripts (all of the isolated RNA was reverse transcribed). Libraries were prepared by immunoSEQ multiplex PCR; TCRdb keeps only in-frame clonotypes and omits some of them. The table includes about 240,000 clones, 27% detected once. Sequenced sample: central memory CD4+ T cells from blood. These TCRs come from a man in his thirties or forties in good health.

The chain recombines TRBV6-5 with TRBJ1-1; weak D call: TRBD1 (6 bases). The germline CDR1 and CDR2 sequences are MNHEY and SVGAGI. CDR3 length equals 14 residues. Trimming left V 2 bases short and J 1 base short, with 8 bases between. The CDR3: CASSYPGANTEAFF. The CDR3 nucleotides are TGTGCCAGCAGTTACCCGGGGGCGAACACTGAAGCTTTCTTT.

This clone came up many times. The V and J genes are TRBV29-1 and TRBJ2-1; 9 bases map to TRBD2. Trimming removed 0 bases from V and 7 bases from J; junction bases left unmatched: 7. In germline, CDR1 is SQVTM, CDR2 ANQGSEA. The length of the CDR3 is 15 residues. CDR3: CSVEDRRLAANEQFF. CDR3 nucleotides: TGCAGCGTTGAAGATCGTCGACTAGCGGCTAATGAGCAGTTCTTC.

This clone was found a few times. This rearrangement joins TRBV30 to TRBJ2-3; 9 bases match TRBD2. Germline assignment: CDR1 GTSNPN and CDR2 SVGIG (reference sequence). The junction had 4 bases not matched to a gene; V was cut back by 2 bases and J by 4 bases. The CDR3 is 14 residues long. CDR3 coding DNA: TGTGCCTGGAGTAAGGGACTAGCTGCAGATACGCAGTATTTT. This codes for CAWSKGLAADTQYF.

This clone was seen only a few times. DNA of the CDR3: TGTGCCATCAGTGAGTCCCAGGGGATGAACACTGAAGCTTTCTTT. Amino acids: CAISESQGMNTEAFF. This chain uses TRBV10-3 with TRBJ1-1; D might be TRBD1 (6 bases). The CDR3 covers 15 residues. Germline CDR1 and CDR2: ENHRY and SYGVKD. V was clipped by 0 bases and J by 0 bases, with 8 bases between them.

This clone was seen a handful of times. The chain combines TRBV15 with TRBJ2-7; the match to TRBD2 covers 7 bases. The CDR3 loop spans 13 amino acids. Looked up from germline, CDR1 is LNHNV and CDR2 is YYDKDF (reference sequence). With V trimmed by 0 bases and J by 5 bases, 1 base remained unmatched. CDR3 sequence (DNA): TGTGCCACCAGCAGAGATCGGGGGGACGAGCAGTACTTC. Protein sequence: CATSRDRGDEQYF.

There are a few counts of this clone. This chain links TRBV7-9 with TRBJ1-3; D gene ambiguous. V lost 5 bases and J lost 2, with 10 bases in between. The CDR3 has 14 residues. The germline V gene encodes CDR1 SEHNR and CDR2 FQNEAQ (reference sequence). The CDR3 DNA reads TGTGCCAGCAGCCCCCGGTCTCCTGGAAACACCATATATTTT. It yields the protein CASSPRSPGNTIYF. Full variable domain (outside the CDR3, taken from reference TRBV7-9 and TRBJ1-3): DTGVSQNPRHKITKRGQNVTFRCDPISEHNRLYWYRQTLGQGPEFLTYFQNEAQLEKSRLLSDRFSAERPKGSFSTLEIQRTEQGDSAMYLCASSPRSPGNTIYFGEGSWLTVV.

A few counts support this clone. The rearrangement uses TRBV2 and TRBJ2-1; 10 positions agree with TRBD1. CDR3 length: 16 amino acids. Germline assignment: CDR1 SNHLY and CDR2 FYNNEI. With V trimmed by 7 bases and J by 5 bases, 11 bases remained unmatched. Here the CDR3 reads CASKLGRGQGNNEQFF. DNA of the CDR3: TGTGCCAGCAAATTAGGTCGGGGACAGGGGAACAATGAGCAGTTCTTC.

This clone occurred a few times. CDR3: CASRLYNEQFF. The CDR3 coding sequence is TGTGCCAGCAGATTATACAATGAGCAGTTCTTC. The chain couples TRBV2 to TRBJ2-1; no clear D. V was clipped by 6 bases and J by 4 bases, with 4 bases between them. Germline V gives CDR1 SNHLY, CDR2 FYNNEI. The CDR3 is 11 amino acids.

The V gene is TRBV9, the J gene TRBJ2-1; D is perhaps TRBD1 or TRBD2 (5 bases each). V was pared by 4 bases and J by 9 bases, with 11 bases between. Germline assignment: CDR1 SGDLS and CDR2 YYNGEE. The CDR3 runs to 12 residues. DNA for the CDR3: TGTGCCAGCAGCATATCTGGGGGTGAGCAGTTCTTC. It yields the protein CASSISGGEQFF.

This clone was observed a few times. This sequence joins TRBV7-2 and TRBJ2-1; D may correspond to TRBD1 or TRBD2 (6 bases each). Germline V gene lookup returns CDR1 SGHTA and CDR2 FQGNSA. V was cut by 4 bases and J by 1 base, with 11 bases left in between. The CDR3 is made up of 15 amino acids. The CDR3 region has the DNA TGTGCCAGCAGCTCCCGGGGGCAGTCCTACAATGAGCAGTTCTTC. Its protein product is CASSSRGQSYNEQFF.

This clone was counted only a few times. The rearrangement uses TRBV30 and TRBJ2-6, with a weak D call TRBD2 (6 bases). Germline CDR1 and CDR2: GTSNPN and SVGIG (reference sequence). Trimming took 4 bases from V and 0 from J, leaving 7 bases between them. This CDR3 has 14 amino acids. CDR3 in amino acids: CAWTGGSGANVLTF. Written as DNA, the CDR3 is TGTGCCTGGACCGGGGGCTCTGGGGCCAACGTCCTGACTTTC.

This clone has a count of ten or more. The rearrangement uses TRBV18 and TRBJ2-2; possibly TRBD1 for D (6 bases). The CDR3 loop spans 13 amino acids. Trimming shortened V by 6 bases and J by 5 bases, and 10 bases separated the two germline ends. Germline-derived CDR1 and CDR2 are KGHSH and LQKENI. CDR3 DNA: TGTGCCAGCTCCAAAGACAGGACCGGGGAGCTGTTTTTT. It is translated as CASSKDRTGELFF.

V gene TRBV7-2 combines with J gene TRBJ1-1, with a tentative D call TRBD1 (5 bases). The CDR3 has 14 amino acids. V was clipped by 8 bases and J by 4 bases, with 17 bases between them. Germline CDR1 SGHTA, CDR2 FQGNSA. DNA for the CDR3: TGTGCCAGCCAACTAGGGGTTCCTGCCACTGAAGCTTTCTTT. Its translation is CASQLGVPATEAFF.

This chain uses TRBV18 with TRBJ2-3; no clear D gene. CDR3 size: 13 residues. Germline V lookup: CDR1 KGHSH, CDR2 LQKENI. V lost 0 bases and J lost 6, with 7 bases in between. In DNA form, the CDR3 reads TGTGCCAGCTCACCACCGGGTTGGGATACGCAGTATTTT. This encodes CASSPPGWDTQYF.

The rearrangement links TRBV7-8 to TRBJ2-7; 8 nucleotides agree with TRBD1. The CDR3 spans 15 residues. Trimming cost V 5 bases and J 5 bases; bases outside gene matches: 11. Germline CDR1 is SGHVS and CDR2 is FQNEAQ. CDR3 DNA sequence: TGTGCCAGCAGCCGGGCCAGGGGGCGTATGAACGAGCAGTACTTC. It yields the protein CASSRARGRMNEQYF.

Here the CDR3 reads CAWRGQGRGYTF. Written as DNA, the CDR3 is TGTGCCTGGAGAGGACAGGGACGAGGCTACACCTTC. The chain employs TRBV30 and TRBJ1-2; 8 bases agree with TRBD1. Germline V gene sequence: CDR1 GTSNPN, CDR2 SVGIG (reference sequence). Unmatched junction bases numbered 5, after V lost 3 bases and J lost 8 bases. The CDR3 has 12 residues.

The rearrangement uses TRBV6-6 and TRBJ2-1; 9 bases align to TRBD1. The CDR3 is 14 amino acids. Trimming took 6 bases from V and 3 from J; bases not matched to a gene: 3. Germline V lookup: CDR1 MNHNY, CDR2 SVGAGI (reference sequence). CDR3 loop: CASRTGQGYNEQFF. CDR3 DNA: TGTGCCAGCAGGACGGGACAGGGCTACAATGAGCAGTTCTTC.